These 29 T cell receptor beta chains originate from one sample sequenced in a study of T cells in Graves' hyperthyroidism and ophthalmopathy (dated by TCRdb to about 2019). Preparation of the library involved multiplex PCR. Sequencing used an Illumina HiSeq 2000. TCR beta CDR3 regions were amplified from RNA transcripts. For the first round of RT-PCR on the TCR CDR3, the HTBI primer set was used together with the Qiagen OneStep RT-PCR kit. TCRdb's own reprocessing of the public reads used fastp at Q25 and MiXCR and kept productive beta chains. When rows share a CDR3 protein, they turn into one entry using the most common DNA and genes. The sample yields a few hundred thousand distinct CDR3 sequences; more than 45% were counted once. Of the sample, about 8.2% falls within the top ten clones. Source material: peripheral blood or thyroid tissue (not recorded which). All receptors come from a young woman with Graves' hyperthyroidism. Donor details come from another sample of the same person, matched by shared clones.

This chain uses TRBV6-1 with TRBJ1-2, with 7 bases matching TRBD1. V dropped 7 bases and J dropped 4; count of bases not matched to a gene: 6. This CDR3 is 13 amino acids long. Germline lookup yields CDR1 MNHNS and CDR2 SASEGT. The CDR3 DNA follows: TGTGCCAGCACCCAGGACAGGCGCTATGGCTACACCTTC. It specifies CASTQDRRYGYTF.

This clonotype was seen only a few times. The chain couples TRBV7-9 to TRBJ2-5; D uncertain. V shed 1 base and J shed 1 base, with 7 bases lying between them. Germline V gene sequence: CDR1 SEHNR, CDR2 FQNEAQ (reference sequence). The CDR3 has 14 amino acids. The CDR3, as DNA: TGTGCCAGCAGCTTAGTATTTCTCCAAGAGACCCAGTACTTC. This translates into CASSLVFLQETQYF.

The V gene is TRBV2, the J gene TRBJ2-6; D is possibly TRBD1 or TRBD2 (5 bases each). Trimming stripped 6 bases from V and 4 bases from J, with 13 bases between. The germline V gene has CDR1 SNHLY and CDR2 FYNNEI. The CDR3 consists of 15 residues. The CDR3 region has the DNA TGTGCCAGCAGCCCAGGGACGTACGGGGCCAACGTCCTGACTTTC. Its translation: CASSPGTYGANVLTF.

The V gene is TRBV12-5, the J gene TRBJ1-5; D gene unclear. Trimming cost V 4 bases and J 4 bases, with 5 bases left between them. CDR3 size: 12 residues. From germline, CDR1 is LGHNT and CDR2 FRNRAP. CDR3 DNA: TGTGCTAGTGGTTACGATAATCAGCCCCAGCATTTT. Translating it yields CASGYDNQPQHF.

As to this clonotype: One end of the junction is discordant with germline, which a read error may explain. This chain connects TRBV24-1 to TRBJ2-2, with TRBD2 as a possible D gene (5 bases). The CDR3 contains 14 residues. Germline loops: CDR1 KGHDR, CDR2 SFDVKD. CDR3 nucleotide sequence: TGTGCCACCAGTGAAGACTGGAACACCGGGGAGCTGCTTTTT. Its protein is CATSEDWNTGELLF.

The chain joins TRBV15 to TRBJ2-7; D is undetermined. Trimming stripped 5 bases from V and 2 bases from J, with 13 bases between. Germline CDR1 and CDR2: LNHNV and YYDKDF (reference sequence). This CDR3 spans 14 amino acids. CDR3 DNA: TGTGCCACCAGCGGAAAGACGGCGACCTACGAGCAGTACTTC. This translates into CATSGKTATYEQYF.

This clonotype came up a few times. The chain is built from TRBV29-1 and TRBJ2-2; the D gene could be TRBD1 or TRBD2 (5 bases each). The CDR3 extends over 15 amino acids. Deletions cut 3 bases from V and 6 bases from J, with 17 bases between. Per the germline V gene, CDR1 is SQVTM and CDR2 is ANQGSEA. DNA of the CDR3: TGCAGCGTTGATCCCGGCACAGGAGGCGCCGGGGAGCTGTTTTTT. The encoded protein is CSVDPGTGGAGELFF.

The chain employs TRBV2 and TRBJ1-1; 8 bases fit TRBD1. The CDR3 spans 13 residues. Germline V gene sequence: CDR1 SNHLY, CDR2 FYNNEI. The V segment lost 6 bases and the J segment 7 bases; nucleotides outside the gene matches: 7. The CDR3 sequence is CASSFIGQGEAFF. Here the CDR3 DNA reads TGTGCCAGCAGCTTTATTGGACAGGGTGAAGCTTTCTTT.

This clonotype has only a few counts. The CDR3 DNA sequence: TGTGCCAGCAGCTTAAAGGGTAATCAGCCCCAGCATTTT. Translation gives CASSLKGNQPQHF. The chain combines TRBV7-3 with TRBJ1-5, with no clear D. Between the trimmed V and J ends, which lost 1 base and 4 bases, there was a span of 5 bases. CDR1 and CDR2 (germline): SGHTA, FQGTGA. This CDR3 is built from 13 residues.

The chain is built from TRBV14 and TRBJ2-6; 8 positions match TRBD1. This CDR3 spans 16 amino acids. From germline, CDR1 is SGHDN and CDR2 FVKESK. Germline trimming cut 3 bases from V and 2 bases from J; bases unmatched to any gene: 3. In DNA, the CDR3 is TGTGCCAGCAGCCATCAGGGGGCTACTGGGGCCAACGTCCTGACTTTC. Its translation: CASSHQGATGANVLTF.

As to this clonotype: Likely a read error: the CDR3 ends without its conserved phenylalanine or tryptophan. The DNA is omitted, as the CDR3 cannot be located on it reliably, and the CDR3 follows TCRdb's listing. The V gene is TRBV15, the J gene TRBJ2-6; TRBD2, the D gene given by the table, was not confirmed from the DNA. Germline CDR1 LNHNV, CDR2 YYDKDF (reference sequence). Termini included, the CDR3 measures 8 amino acids. CDR3 sequence reads: CATSRVTS.

The chain carries TRBV11-1 and TRBJ2-7; 7 bases are shared with TRBD1. The CDR3 extends over 15 amino acids. Unmatched junction bases numbered 7, after V lost 3 bases and J lost 2 bases. CDR1 is SGHAT and CDR2 is FQDESV in the germline V gene (reference sequence). The CDR3 spells CASSFPTGTTYEQYF. As DNA, the CDR3 is TGTGCCAGCAGCTTTCCGACAGGGACAACCTACGAGCAGTACTTC.

The chain couples TRBV25-1 to TRBJ1-2, with D unresolved. Germline V gives CDR1 MGHDK, CDR2 SYGVNS. This CDR3 contains 16 residues. The ends were cut back, 3 bases at V and 4 bases at J, with 18 bases in the middle. CDR3 residues: CASSDGLLLASYGYTF. The DNA of the CDR3 is TGTGCCAGCAGTGATGGCCTACTTTTGGCAAGCTATGGCTACACCTTC.

In this sample, this clonotype turned up a few times. The V call is TRBV2, the J call TRBJ1-1; TRBD1 agrees at 9 bases. V shed 7 bases and J 2 bases; nucleotides not matched to a gene: 11. CDR1 SNHLY and CDR2 FYNNEI come from the germline V gene. CDR3 length equals 16 residues. The CDR3 protein is CASTRDREAKNTEAFF. DNA of the CDR3: TGTGCCAGCACTCGGGACAGGGAGGCGAAAAACACTGAAGCTTTCTTT.

On this clonotype: A far bigger clonotype differs at one base, so this is likely a read error. The CDR3 here is CAGSFRGQETQYF. The CDR3 bases are TGTGCCGGCAGCTTCAGGGGGCAGGAGACCCAGTACTTC. The chain recombines TRBV7-9 with TRBJ2-5; 8 nucleotides align to TRBD1. CDR1 is SEHNR and CDR2 is FQNEAQ in the germline V gene (reference sequence). This CDR3 contains 13 residues.

The J gene is TRBJ1-3, the V gene TRBV7-9; D call uncertain. CDR1 is SEHNR and CDR2 is FQNEAQ in the germline V gene (reference sequence). The V and J ends lost 4 bases and 3 bases respectively, with 16 bases between them. The CDR3 spans 16 residues. CDR3 amino acids: CASSSTKGPLGNTIYF. In DNA form, the CDR3 reads TGTGCCAGCAGCTCCACCAAGGGTCCCCTTGGAAACACCATATATTTT.

Concerning this clonotype itself: A read error may account for a junction end that differs from germline. The chain is built from TRBV7-9 and TRBJ2-7; possibly TRBD2 for D (6 bases). Germline CDR1 SEHNR, CDR2 FQNEAQ (reference sequence). CDR3 size: 17 residues. The CDR3: CASSLTRLAGMGYEQHF. The CDR3 coding sequence is TGTGCCAGCAGCTTAACAAGGCTGGCGGGAATGGGCTACGAGCAGCACTTC.

Many counts were recorded for this clonotype. The rearrangement joins TRBV10-3 to TRBJ1-6; TRBD1 is a possible D gene (5 bases). There are 17 residues in the CDR3. Trimming removed 4 bases from V and 6 bases from J, with 19 bases in between. Per germline, CDR1 ENHRY and CDR2 SYGVKD. The CDR3 DNA follows: TGTGCCATCAGTGCACCCCGAGGAGGGACCACTAATTCACCCCTCCACTTT. This translates into CAISAPRGGTTNSPLHF.

Worth noting for this clonotype: A much larger clone differs by one base, so this may be a read error. The chain combines TRBV6-1 with TRBJ1-3, with D tentatively TRBD1 (5 bases). V lost 3 bases and J 2 bases, leaving 14 bases between the germline ends. This CDR3 comprises 16 residues. Germline CDR1 and CDR2: MNHNS and SASEGT. This CDR3 reads CASSESSVGAGNTIYF. Here the CDR3 DNA reads TGTGCCAGCAGTGAGTCTTCGGTGGGGGCTGGAAACACCATATATTTT.

The V call is TRBV6-2 or TRBV6-3, the J call TRBJ1-5; 7 bases are shared with TRBD1. The V gene's germline CDR1 is MNHEY and CDR2 SVGEGT. The length of the CDR3 is 15 residues. V gave up 2 bases and J gave up 6 bases; unmatched junction bases: 7. This CDR3 reads CASSYTGAPPQPQHF. The CDR3 DNA reads as TGTGCCAGCAGTTACACAGGGGCCCCCCCTCAGCCCCAGCATTTT.

In its sample, this clonotype was seen many times. The chain employs TRBV10-3 and TRBJ2-5, with 11 positions matching TRBD2. Germline loops: CDR1 ENHRY, CDR2 SYGVKD. Germline trimming cut 9 bases from V and 4 bases from J; bases unmatched to any gene: 10. The CDR3 is 15 residues long. In DNA form, the CDR3 reads TGTGCCATGGGGTTGTCTACTAGCGGGAGAGAGACCCAGTACTTC. As protein: CAMGLSTSGRETQYF.

This clonotype was counted at least ten times. This rearrangement joins TRBV9 to TRBJ1-2; 9 bases agree with TRBD1. The V segment lost 0 bases and the J segment 5 bases; nucleotides outside the gene matches: 8. Germline values: CDR1 SGDLS, CDR2 YYNGEE. The CDR3 spans 16 residues. The CDR3 here is CASSVGYRGPGYGYTF. CDR3 bases: TGTGCCAGCAGCGTAGGATACAGGGGGCCTGGATATGGCTACACCTTC.

This CDR3 is CASSLLLGSYGYTF. CDR3 in DNA: TGTGCCAGCAGCTTGTTACTAGGAAGTTATGGCTACACCTTC. This rearrangement joins TRBV7-2 to TRBJ1-2; D not resolved. Trimming stripped 3 bases from V and 5 bases from J, with 13 bases between. The CDR3 spans 14 residues. Germline lookup yields CDR1 SGHTA and CDR2 FQGNSA.

On this clonotype itself: Relative to the germline gene, one junction end is altered; a read error may explain this. The chain is built from TRBV7-2 and TRBJ2-3; TRBD1 might be the D (5 bases). This CDR3 comprises 16 residues. Per the germline V gene, CDR1 is SGHTA and CDR2 is FQGNSA. The CDR3 reads CASTLGSDQQGDTQYF. The CDR3 DNA follows: TGTGCCAGCACCTTAGGATCGGACCAGCAGGGAGATACGCAGTATTTT.

V and J are TRBV7-8 and TRBJ1-2; no definite D call. Trimming cost V 1 base and J 1 base, with 13 bases left between them. The CDR3 contains 16 residues. From germline, CDR1 is SGHVS and CDR2 FQNEAQ. In DNA form, the CDR3 reads TGTGCCAGCAGCTTAGGCGTCTTGGGCGGTAACTATGGCTACACCTTC. This translates into CASSLGVLGGNYGYTF.

This clonotype appeared many times. The rearrangement uses TRBV29-1 and TRBJ1-5; TRBD1 aligns across 8 bases. This CDR3 comprises 14 residues. Germline V gene sequence: CDR1 SQVTM, CDR2 ANQGSEA. Trimming removed 5 bases from V and 2 bases from J; junction bases left unmatched: 5. CDR3 loop: CSVLTGAGNQPQHF. CDR3 in DNA: TGCAGCGTTTTGACAGGGGCAGGCAATCAGCCCCAGCATTTT.

This clonotype showed up many times. The CDR3 region is CASRRDTDEKLFF. DNA for the CDR3: TGTGCCAGCAGGCGGGACACCGATGAAAAACTGTTTTTT. This chain uses TRBV2 with TRBJ1-4; D is perhaps TRBD1 (6 bases). Trimming shortened V by 6 bases and J by 6 bases, and 11 bases separated the two germline ends. The CDR3 contains 13 residues. Germline V CDR1 and CDR2: SNHLY, FYNNEI.

This clonotype was seen a few times. The V and J genes are TRBV19 and TRBJ2-7; D not certain. The CDR3 is made up of 14 amino acids. Trimming pared 3 bases from V and 0 bases from J, leaving 9 bases between. The germline V gene encodes CDR1 LNHDA and CDR2 SQIVND (reference sequence). The CDR3 nucleotides are TGTGCCAGTAGTATTTCGGCTAGCTCCTACGAGCAGTACTTC. Its translation is CASSISASSYEQYF.

The chain combines TRBV7-6 with TRBJ2-5, with D perhaps matching TRBD2 (5 bases). The V gene lost 1 base and the J gene lost 3 bases, with 15 bases spanning the gap. CDR1 is SGHVS and CDR2 is FNYEAQ in the germline V gene. CDR3 length: 16 residues. The CDR3 DNA follows: TGTGCCAGCAGCTTAGATAGCGCTAGCACGGAAGAGACCCAGTACTTC. Translating gives CASSLDSASTEETQYF.